A selection of T cell receptor beta chains follows, all from one sample in a study of blood T cells in healthy people across ages. TCRdb fed the 5' RACE reads into MiXCR, producing one record per CDR3 protein. The sample lists about 800,000 distinct CDR3 sequences, 20% to 25% seen once, with under 4.5% in the top ten. These data also featured in a second study, about T cells of mothers and their children.

What was sequenced was blood. All receptors come from a boy aged 10-17 years in good health. Each CDR3 is given with its conserved first and last residue.

J gene: TRBJ2-5; V gene: TRBV7-9; CDR3 length: 16; CDR3 protein: CASSLVGTGGPETQYF
J gene: TRBJ1-4; V gene: TRBV20-1; CDR3 length: 15; CDR3 protein: CSARERQGWDEKLFF
J gene: TRBJ2-7; V gene: TRBV28; CDR3 length: 13; CDR3 protein: CATALPGIYEQYF
J gene: TRBJ1-1; V gene: TRBV7-2; CDR3 length: 16; CDR3 protein: CASSFTGNRVGTEAFF
J gene: TRBJ2-4; V gene: TRBV7-2; CDR3 length: 16; CDR3 protein: CASSLRTGLAKNIQYF
J gene: TRBJ2-2; V gene: TRBV18; CDR3 length: 13; CDR3 protein: CASSQQASGELFF
J gene: TRBJ2-2; V gene: TRBV12-3/TRBV12-4; CDR3 length: 14; CDR3 protein: CASSIGGSTGELFF
J gene: NA; V gene: TRBV7-6; CDR3 length: 13; CDR3 protein: CASSLRLWGEQFF
J gene: TRBJ2-2; V gene: TRBV19; CDR3 length: 13; CDR3 protein: CASIGVNTGELFF
J gene: TRBJ2-3; V gene: TRBV4-1; CDR3 length: 16; CDR3 protein: CASSQVAGHSTDTQYF
J gene: TRBJ2-5; V gene: TRBV7-2; CDR3 length: 14; CDR3 protein: CASSLVRHEETQYF
J gene: TRBJ2-3; V gene: TRBV29-1; CDR3 length: 17; CDR3 protein: CSVESPASGVGTDTQYF
J gene: TRBJ2-3; V gene: TRBV5-1; CDR3 length: 15; CDR3 protein: CASSVGTGSTDTQYF
J gene: TRBJ2-7; V gene: TRBV13; CDR3 length: 17; CDR3 protein: CASSLNAGTQGPYEQYF
J gene: TRBJ2-3; V gene: TRBV5-6; CDR3 length: 14; CDR3 protein: CASSLPSGADTQYF
J gene: NA; V gene: TRBV29-1; CDR3 length: 12; CDR3 protein: CSVLTDYNEQFF
J gene: TRBJ2-7; V gene: TRBV7-2; CDR3 length: 14; CDR3 protein: CASSLGGHYYEQYF
J gene: TRBJ1-1; V gene: TRBV4-3; CDR3 length: 19; CDR3 protein: CASSQGLGTAPGVNTEAFF
J gene: TRBJ2-3; V gene: TRBV20-1; CDR3 length: 16; CDR3 protein: CSARARSGQGVNTQYF
J gene: TRBJ2-7; V gene: TRBV21-1; CDR3 length: 11; CDR3 protein: CASSKTHEQYF
J gene: TRBJ1-3; V gene: TRBV3-1; CDR3 length: 14; CDR3 protein: CASSQGSWQNTIYF
J gene: TRBJ2-1; V gene: TRBV9; CDR3 length: 12; CDR3 protein: CASSSGVDEQFF
J gene: TRBJ2-3; V gene: TRBV27; CDR3 length: 14; CDR3 protein: CASSSGLAANTQYF
J gene: TRBJ2-7; V gene: TRBV29-1; CDR3 length: 12; CDR3 protein: CSVLGQTERQYF
J gene: TRBJ2-1; V gene: TRBV7-9; CDR3 length: 16; CDR3 protein: CASTYLQRFSYNEQFF
J gene: TRBJ1-1; V gene: TRBV4-3; CDR3 length: 15; CDR3 protein: CASSQGMAENTEAFF
J gene: TRBJ2-5; V gene: TRBV6-6; CDR3 length: 13; CDR3 protein: CASRALGGETQYF
J gene: TRBJ2-6; V gene: TRBV29-1; CDR3 length: 14; CDR3 protein: CSVLGLSGANVLTF
J gene: TRBJ1-5; V gene: TRBV29-1; CDR3 length: 12; CDR3 protein: CSVGGSNQPQHF
J gene: TRBJ1-1; V gene: TRBV20-1; CDR3 length: 11; CDR3 protein: CRGGENAEAFF
J gene: TRBJ2-6; V gene: TRBV6-1; CDR3 length: 16; CDR3 protein: CASSEVGGSGANVLTF
J gene: TRBJ1-3; V gene: TRBV28; CDR3 length: 16; CDR3 protein: CASMNKMLPSGNTIYF
J gene: TRBJ2-5; V gene: TRBV15; CDR3 length: 16; CDR3 protein: CATGTTSGSGWETQYF
J gene: TRBJ2-7; V gene: TRBV28; CDR3 length: 16; CDR3 protein: CASSPATGGISYEQYF
J gene: NA; V gene: TRBV12-3/TRBV12-4; CDR3 length: 17; CDR3 protein: CASSSGTSGRATETQYF
J gene: TRBJ2-6; V gene: TRBV24-1; CDR3 length: 14; CDR3 protein: CATGGGSGANVLTF
J gene: TRBJ2-5; V gene: TRBV29-1; CDR3 length: 18; CDR3 protein: CSVERGGSAGDPIETQYF
J gene: NA; V gene: TRBV30; CDR3 length: 14; CDR3 protein: CAWSVNRATYEQYF
J gene: TRBJ1-2; V gene: TRBV29-1; CDR3 length: 11; CDR3 protein: CSVGGTYGYTF
J gene: TRBJ2-1; V gene: TRBV15; CDR3 length: 16; CDR3 protein: CATSRAKTFSYNEQFF
J gene: NA; V gene: TRBV29-1; CDR3 length: 15; CDR3 protein: CSVGGTSGEPYEQYF
J gene: TRBJ2-5; V gene: TRBV10-3; CDR3 length: 13; CDR3 protein: CAIRDGVAGYQYF
J gene: TRBJ2-3; V gene: TRBV7-2; CDR3 length: 15; CDR3 protein: CASSLYQGATDTQYF
J gene: TRBJ2-7; V gene: TRBV11-1; CDR3 length: 20; CDR3 protein: CASSWPESGGLKILPYEQYF
J gene: TRBJ1-2; V gene: TRBV27; CDR3 length: 14; CDR3 protein: CASSFRGDLYGYTF
J gene: TRBJ1-2; V gene: TRBV6-2/TRBV6-3; CDR3 length: 15; CDR3 protein: CASRKPGQGHYGYTF
J gene: TRBJ2-1; V gene: TRBV28; CDR3 length: 16; CDR3 protein: CASRGTLAKNLNEQFF
J gene: TRBJ2-3; V gene: TRBV4-1; CDR3 length: 17; CDR3 protein: CASSPGALARNTDTQYF
J gene: NA; V gene: TRBV20-1; CDR3 length: 10; CDR3 protein: CSAAWSTQYF
J gene: TRBJ2-7; V gene: TRBV27; CDR3 length: 13; CDR3 protein: CASSSRFHYEQYF